This T cell receptor beta chain was identified during a study of Graves' ophthalmopathy and Graves' hyperthyroidism. There are a few counts of this clonotype. PBMCs stemmed from under 11 ml of fresh peripheral blood. The authors amplified TCR beta CDR3 regions, and they did so from RNA transcripts for repertoire sequencing. Second-round multiplex PCR followed a first-round RT-PCR using HTBI primers. TCRdb reprocessed the multiplex PCR reads via MiXCR and lists one record per CDR3 protein. The sample carries 680,000 or so distinct CDR3 sequences, about 20% recorded once. The J segment lost 4 bases and the V segment lost 5 bases, leaving 7 bases of the junction unmatched. Germline CDR1 KGHSH, CDR2 LQKENI. The length of the CDR3 is 15 residues.

The source is a woman aged 18-35 years with stable Graves' hyperthyroidism. Some clones in this sample may be carry-over from other donors' samples. Sequenced material: peripheral blood. J is TRBJ1-5 and V is TRBV18; 8 bases are shared with TRBD1. The CDR3 loop is CASSGRRGPNQPQHF. The CDR3, as DNA: TGTGCCAGCTCAGGACGCAGGGGGCCGAATCAGCCCCAGCATTTT.